Below are 9 T cell receptor beta chains sequenced from a single sample in a study of T cell responses to AZD1222 COVID-19 vaccine. The protocol was immunoSEQ multiplex PCR, while the TCRdb copy is restricted to in-frame clones and leaves out a portion. The table includes some 150,000 clones, more than 70% detected once. The source material was peripheral blood, sampled on day 0 of AZD1222 vaccination. These receptors were collected from an adult in good health.

In nucleotides, the CDR3 is TGTGCCAGCAGTCCCCGGGACAGGGGGCGATTGGCGAACACCGGGGAGCTGTTTTTT. Amino acids: CASSPRDRGRLANTGELFF. The chain uses TRBV27 and TRBJ2-2; 12 bases match TRBD1. The germline V gene encodes CDR1 MNHEY and CDR2 SMNVEV (reference sequence). After removal of 5 bases from V and 0 bases from J, the junction contained 10 bases not matched to a gene. This CDR3 spans 19 amino acids.

The V call is TRBV3-1 (or the pseudogene TRBV3-2), the J call TRBJ1-6; D ambiguous. This CDR3 is built from 14 residues. Germline values: CDR1 LGHDT, CDR2 YNNKEL (reference sequence). Trimming cost V 3 bases and J 7 bases, with 10 bases left between them. The CDR3 loop reads CASSQRDLNSPLHF. The CDR3, as DNA: TGTGCCAGCAGCCAGAGGGATCTGAATTCACCCCTCCACTTT.

This chain uses TRBV10-3 with TRBJ2-1; TRBD1 agrees at 9 bases. The CDR3 extends over 16 amino acids. J was trimmed by 7 bases and V by 7 bases; bases with no gene match: 14. Germline loops: CDR1 ENHRY, CDR2 SYGVKD. CDR3 amino acids: CAITRGGTGKLNEQFF. Written as DNA, the CDR3 is TGTGCCATCACGCGGGGAGGGACAGGGAAGCTAAATGAGCAGTTCTTC.

To note about this clone: The junction departs from the called germline gene at one end, perhaps through a read error. This chain uses TRBV12-5 with TRBJ2-7; TRBD1 might be the D (5 bases). This CDR3 is 10 amino acids long. Germline V lookup: CDR1 LGHNT, CDR2 FRNRAP. The CDR3 sequence: CASGSRAYDF. The CDR3 bases are TGTGCTAGTGGTTCCAGGGCTTACGACTTC. The full variable domain, its missing parts supplied by reference TRBV12-5 and TRBJ2-7, is DARVTQTPRHKVTEMGQEVTMRCQPILGHNTVFWYRQTMMQGLELLAYFRNRAPLDDSGMPKDRFSAEMPDATLATLKIQPSEPRDSAVYFCASGSRAYDFGPGTRLTVT.

The V and J genes are TRBV4-2 and TRBJ2-7, with D maybe TRBD2 (5 bases). The CDR3 is made up of 15 amino acids. Germline CDR1 is LGHNA and CDR2 is YNFKEQ. V lost 2 bases to trimming and J lost 4 bases, with 15 bases between them. The CDR3 DNA sequence: TGTGCCAGCAGCCAACGGGCAGGAGGTCGTTACGAGCAGTACTTC. Translated: CASSQRAGGRYEQYF.

This rearrangement joins TRBV7-2 to TRBJ2-7; D possibly corresponds to TRBD2 (6 bases). The CDR3 has 14 residues. V dropped 7 bases and J dropped 1 base, with 14 bases sitting between them. The V gene's germline CDR1 is SGHTA and CDR2 FQGNSA. The CDR3 reads CASKEGLTSYEQYF. The CDR3 coding sequence is TGTGCCAGCAAGGAGGGTCTCACTTCCTACGAGCAGTACTTC.

The chain links TRBV11-1 to TRBJ1-2, with 7 bases matching TRBD1. The germline V gene has CDR1 SGHAT and CDR2 FQDESV (reference sequence). CDR3 length: 15 amino acids. Trimming removed 0 bases from V and 8 bases from J; junction bases left unmatched: 9. The CDR3 bases are TGTGCCAGCAGCTTAGCGGCGACAGGGAATCGCGGCTACACCTTC. Its translation is CASSLAATGNRGYTF.

The chain recombines TRBV5-1 with TRBJ1-2; a possible D gene is TRBD1 (5 bases). The germline V gene encodes CDR1 SGHRS and CDR2 YFSETQ. There are 12 residues in the CDR3. V was trimmed by 4 bases and J by 3 bases, leaving 7 bases between them. CDR3 in amino acids: CASSRGDYGYTF. The CDR3 region has the DNA TGCGCCAGCAGCCGGGGCGACTATGGCTACACCTTC.

The gene calls are TRBV19 and TRBJ1-5; no definite D call. The germline V gene has CDR1 LNHDA and CDR2 SQIVND (reference sequence). The V gene lost 4 bases and the J gene lost 3 bases, with 7 bases spanning the gap. This CDR3 is built from 13 residues. This chain's CDR3 is CASSNTYNQPQHF. As DNA, the CDR3 is TGTGCCAGTAGTAACACCTACAATCAGCCCCAGCATTTT.